This TCR beta chain was observed in a study of blood T cell repertoires in COVID-19. Looking at the study overall: Samples taken during acute and convalescent COVID-19 were collected in the United States, Italy and Spain.

As originally analysed: Scientists estimated how many nucleated cells there were by amplifying reference gene primers. TCRdb's table, derived via immunoSEQ multiplex PCR, lists solely in-frame clones and lacks some. V and J calls and clone size follow that table, whereas D and trimming were derived from the DNA. The table records a few hundred thousand clones, about 88% of them present only once. CDR3 length: 13 residues. CDR1 MDHEN and CDR2 SYDVKM come from the germline V gene. Trimming pared 2 bases from V and 2 bases from J, leaving 7 bases between. The clonotype comes from a man aged 50-59 years who had recovered from COVID-19. J is TRBJ2-7 and V is TRBV28; D is unclear. Sequenced sample: peripheral blood. CDR3: CASSLTVPYEQYF. The CDR3, as DNA: TGTGCCAGCAGTTTAACGGTTCCCTACGAGCAGTACTTC.